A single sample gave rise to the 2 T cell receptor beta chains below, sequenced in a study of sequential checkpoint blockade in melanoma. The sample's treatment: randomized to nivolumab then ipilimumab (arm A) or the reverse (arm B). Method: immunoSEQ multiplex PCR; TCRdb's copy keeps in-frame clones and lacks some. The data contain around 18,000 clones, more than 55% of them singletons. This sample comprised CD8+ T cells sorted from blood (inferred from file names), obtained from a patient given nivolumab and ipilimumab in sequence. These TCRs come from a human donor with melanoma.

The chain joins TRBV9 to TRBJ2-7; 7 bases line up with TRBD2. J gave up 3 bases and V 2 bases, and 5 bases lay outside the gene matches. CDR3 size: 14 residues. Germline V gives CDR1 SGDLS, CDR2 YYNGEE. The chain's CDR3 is CASSVGGAHYEQYF. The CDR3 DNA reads TGTGCCAGCAGCGTGGGAGGGGCCCACTACGAGCAGTACTTC.

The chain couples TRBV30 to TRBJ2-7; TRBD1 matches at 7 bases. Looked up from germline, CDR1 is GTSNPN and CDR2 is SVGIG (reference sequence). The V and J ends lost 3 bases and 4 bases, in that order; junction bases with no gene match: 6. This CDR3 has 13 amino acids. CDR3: CAWRDRAGYEQYF. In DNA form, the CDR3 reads TGTGCCTGGAGAGACAGGGCTGGTTACGAGCAGTACTTC.